This T cell receptor beta chain derives from a study of T-cell reconstitution after alpha-beta-depleted transplantation in children. A note on this clonotype: The antigen is undetermined.

Study findings and constraints: One year after transplant, T-cell counts and diversity came mostly from newly produced T cells. Surviving thymic progenitors and recipient T cells were the source of high TCRbeta diversity at day 60 in some patients. It was reported that alpha-beta T cells came from several hundred expanded graft clones (about two months after transplant).

CDR3 size: 19 residues. J gave up 0 bases and V 4 bases, and 7 bases lay outside the gene matches. From germline, CDR1 is LGHNA and CDR2 YNFKEQ. The TCRbeta library was prepared with unique molecular identifiers. One entry per CDR3 protein, called by TCRdb with MiXCR from the PCR reads. The sample contains some 550,000 distinct CDR3 sequences, under 30% of which appear only once. The sequencing used PBMCs, mostly from graft donor cells, collected 360 days after TCRalphabeta/CD19-depleted stem cell transplant. This chain connects TRBV4-2 to TRBJ2-3; 16 bases are a match to TRBD2. The clonotype originates from a boy younger than two who had a stem cell transplant for acute myeloid leukemia, so the T cells may come from the graft donor. The CDR3 bases are TGTGCCAGCAGCCCCGGGACTAGCGGGGGGGTAGCTAGCACAGATACGCAGTATTTT. This codes for CASSPGTSGGVASTDTQYF.